The T cell receptor (beta chain) under discussion was sequenced for a study of T cell responses to AZD1222 COVID-19 vaccine. Sequencing was performed with immunoSEQ multiplex PCR; in TCRdb, only in-frame clones are kept and a portion is missing. The sample includes some 69,000 clones, approximately 83% of them seen just once. Study-level findings and limits: Females outnumbered males among donors, who were mostly white British; clonal diversity was possibly underestimated.

CDR3 length equals 13 residues. Germline V gene lookup returns CDR1 SGHAT and CDR2 FQNNGV. Trimming removed 2 bases from V and 4 bases from J, with 8 bases in between. This clone has a handful of counts. Its specificity is unknown. The source is an adult in good health. Material: peripheral blood, obtained on day 0 of AZD1222 vaccination. The chain carries TRBV11-2 and TRBJ2-5; D uncertain. CDR3 DNA sequence: TGTGCCAGCAGCTTAAATCTTCTAGAGACCCAGTACTTC. Protein: CASSLNLLETQYF.